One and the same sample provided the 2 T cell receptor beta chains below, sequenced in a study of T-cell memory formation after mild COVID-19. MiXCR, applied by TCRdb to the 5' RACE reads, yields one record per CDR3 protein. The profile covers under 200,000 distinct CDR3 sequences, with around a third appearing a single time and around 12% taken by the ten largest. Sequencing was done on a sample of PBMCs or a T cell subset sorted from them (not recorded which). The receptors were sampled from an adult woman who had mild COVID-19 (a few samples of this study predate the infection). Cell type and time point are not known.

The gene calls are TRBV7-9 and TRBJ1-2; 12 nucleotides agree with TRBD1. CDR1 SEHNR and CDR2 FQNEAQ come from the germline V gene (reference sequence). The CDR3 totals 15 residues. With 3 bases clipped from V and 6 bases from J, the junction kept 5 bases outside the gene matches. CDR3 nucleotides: TGTGCCAGCAGCTTCCCGGGACAGGGGGCGGATGGCTACACCTTC. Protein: CASSFPGQGADGYTF.

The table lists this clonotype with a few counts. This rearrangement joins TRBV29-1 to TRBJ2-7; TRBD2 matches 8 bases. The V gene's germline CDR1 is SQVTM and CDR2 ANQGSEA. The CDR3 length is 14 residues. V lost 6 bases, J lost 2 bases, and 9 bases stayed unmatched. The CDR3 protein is CSVLWPGGPYEQYF. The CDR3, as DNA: TGCAGCGTCCTTTGGCCGGGAGGGCCCTACGAGCAGTACTTC.